This T cell receptor beta chain was obtained from a study of lymphopenia after photon versus proton radiotherapy. Points from the study as a whole: In patients who died, overall survival fell as post-nadir TCR diversity dropped more.

V lost 0 bases and J 6 bases, leaving 12 bases between the germline ends. CDR3 size: 14 residues. Germline CDR1 SGDLS, CDR2 YYNGEE. A note on this clone: As yet, its antigen is unknown.

Profiled with immunoSEQ multiplex PCR; TCRdb holds only in-frame clones, not every one. This sample has 70,000 or so clones; roughly 91% occur once, and the top ten carry 2.5% to 3%. Sample: peripheral blood, taken from a patient treated with photon-based radiotherapy. The J gene is TRBJ1-1, the V gene TRBV9, with a possible D match to TRBD1 (5 bases). This clonotype originated in a woman between 65 and 79 years old with pancreatic cancer. CDR3 sequence: CASSVGQWGPEAFF. CDR3 bases: TGTGCCAGCAGCGTAGGACAGTGGGGCCCTGAAGCTTTCTTT.